Below, 13 T cell receptor beta chains from the same sample are listed, as sequenced in a study of T cell responses to AZD1222 COVID-19 vaccine. Sequencing was performed with immunoSEQ multiplex PCR; in TCRdb, only in-frame clones are kept and a portion is missing. The sample records under 300,000 clones, more than 80% being singletons. The sequences come from peripheral blood, collected on day 0 of AZD1222 vaccination. These receptors all stem from an adult in good health.

This chain joins TRBV18 and TRBJ1-1; maybe TRBD1 (6 bases). Germline CDR1 and CDR2: KGHSH and LQKENI. This CDR3 has 16 amino acids. Trimming stripped 2 bases from V and 5 bases from J, with 18 bases between. CDR3 sequence: CASSPAGGSGHTEAFF. CDR3 nucleotide sequence: TGTGCCAGCTCACCAGCGGGGGGCTCAGGCCATACTGAAGCTTTCTTT.

The chain has TRBV9 and TRBJ2-6; a possible D gene is TRBD1 (6 bases). The V end lost 0 bases, the J end lost 0 bases, and 13 bases lay between the germline ends. Germline V gene lookup returns CDR1 SGDLS and CDR2 YYNGEE. The CDR3 totals 18 residues. The CDR3 nucleotides read TGTGCCAGCAGCGTAGCAGGACAGCCTCTCTCTGGGGCCAACGTCCTGACTTTC. It encodes CASSVAGQPLSGANVLTF.

The table lists this clone with a few counts. This sequence joins TRBV21-1 and TRBJ1-1; TRBD1 was called by the table and not checked on the DNA. TRBV21-1 is deemed a pseudogene. This CDR3 region has 16 residues. The chain's CDR3 is CASSKGPSCGNTEAFF. For the CDR3, the DNA is TGTGCCAGCAGCAAAGGGCCGTCATGTGGGAACACTGAAGCTTTCTTT.

The chain employs TRBV7-2 and TRBJ1-1; possibly TRBD1 for D (5 bases). Germline assignment: CDR1 SGHTA and CDR2 FQGNSA. Trimming shortened V by 1 base and J by 11 bases, and 17 bases separated the two germline ends. The CDR3 runs to 14 residues. The CDR3 loop is CASSLVYTREGAFF. DNA of the CDR3: TGTGCCAGCAGCTTAGTGTATACCCGGGAGGGGGCTTTCTTT. Using reference TRBV7-2 and TRBJ1-1 for the parts outside the CDR3, the full variable domain is GAGVSQSPSNKVTEKGKDVELRCDPISGHTALYWYRQSLGQGLEFLIYFQGNSAPDKSGLPSDRFSAERTGGSVSTLTIQRTQQEDSAVYLCASSLVYTREGAFFGQGTRLTVV.

The chain joins TRBV4-1 to TRBJ2-3; D not certain. V lost 1 base to trimming and J lost 3 bases, with 5 bases between them. CDR1 is MGHRA, CDR2 YSYEKL, per germline. The CDR3 spans 13 residues. For the CDR3, the DNA is TGCGCCAGCAGCCAAGGGCAGACAGATACGCAGTATTTT. Protein: CASSQGQTDTQYF.

The genes are TRBV4-1 and TRBJ2-3, with 9 nucleotides matching TRBD2. Germline CDR1 is MGHRA and CDR2 is YSYEKL. This CDR3 has 15 residues. With 6 bases clipped from V and 0 bases from J, the junction kept 4 bases outside the gene matches. For the CDR3, the DNA is TGCGCCAGCAGACTTAGCGGGGGAAGCACAGATACGCAGTATTTT. This sequence encodes CASRLSGGSTDTQYF.

The genes are TRBV10-3 and TRBJ2-1; D is unresolved. The CDR3 spans 15 residues. Germline CDR1 and CDR2: ENHRY and SYGVKD. Deletions cut 2 bases from V and 4 bases from J, with 12 bases between. CDR3 DNA sequence: TGTGCCATCAGTGAGGGGCCTAGTGGGTACAATGAGCAGTTCTTC. This sequence encodes CAISEGPSGYNEQFF.

The chain links TRBV19 to TRBJ2-7; 14 bases match TRBD2. With 10 bases clipped from V and 5 bases from J, the junction kept 10 bases outside the gene matches. The CDR3 runs to 15 residues. From germline, CDR1 is LNHDA and CDR2 SQIVND (reference sequence). The CDR3 bases are TGTGCCACTTCTGGGGGACTAGCGGGAGTACACGAGCAGTACTTC. This sequence encodes CATSGGLAGVHEQYF.

This clone occurred a few times. The gene calls are TRBV28 and TRBJ1-6; TRBD1 agrees at 9 bases. CDR1 and CDR2 (germline): MDHEN, SYDVKM. Unmatched junction bases numbered 7, after V lost 6 bases and J lost 10 bases. The CDR3 loop spans 14 amino acids. In DNA, the CDR3 is TGTGCCAGCAGGGAGGGACAGGGTGGCTCACCCCTCCACTTT. Protein product: CASREGQGGSPLHF.

The chain employs TRBV7-9 and TRBJ2-2; TRBD1 agrees at 7 bases. J was trimmed by 6 bases and V by 5 bases; bases with no gene match: 9. CDR3 length equals 15 residues. The V gene's germline CDR1 is SEHNR and CDR2 FQNEAQ (reference sequence). CDR3 DNA: TGTGCCAGCAGCCCCGACAGGGTCGGGGCCGGGGAGCTGTTTTTT. This encodes CASSPDRVGAGELFF.

This sequence joins TRBV15 and TRBJ2-1; D tentatively fits TRBD1 or TRBD2 (5 bases each). In germline, CDR1 is LNHNV, CDR2 YYDKDF (reference sequence). V lost 2 bases to trimming and J lost 0 bases, with 11 bases between them. This CDR3 spans 16 amino acids. Written as DNA, the CDR3 is TGTGCCACCAGCAGAAAGGGGAGTAGCTCCTACAATGAGCAGTTCTTC. The encoded protein is CATSRKGSSSYNEQFF.

The chain couples TRBV18 to TRBJ1-1; D possibly corresponds to TRBD1 (5 bases). The germline gives CDR1 KGHSH, CDR2 LQKENI. The V and J ends lost 1 base and 0 bases respectively, with 9 bases between them. CDR3 length equals 15 residues. Written as DNA, the CDR3 is TGTGCCAGCTCACCACTCGACAGAATGAACACTGAAGCTTTCTTT. Translation gives CASSPLDRMNTEAFF. Combining the CDR3 with reference TRBV18 and TRBJ1-1 gives the whole variable domain NAGVMQNPRHLVRRRGQEARLRCSPMKGHSHVYWYRQLPEEGLKFMVYLQKENIIDESGMPKERFSAEFPKEGPSILRIQQVVRGDSAAYFCASSPLDRMNTEAFFGQGTRLTVV.

The V call is TRBV7-9, the J call TRBJ2-7, with D maybe TRBD1 (7 bases). Trimming took off 2 bases at V and 4 bases at J, with 21 bases between the two ends. This CDR3 is built from 17 residues. Germline CDR1 reads SEHNR; CDR2 reads FQNEAQ (reference sequence). CDR3 residues: CASSLRQGGRIGYEQYF. The CDR3 DNA reads as TGTGCCAGCAGCTTACGGCAGGGGGGACGCATTGGTTACGAGCAGTACTTC. Together with reference TRBV7-9 and TRBJ2-7, the CDR3 gives the full variable domain: DTGVSQNPRHKITKRGQNVTFRCDPISEHNRLYWYRQTLGQGPEFLTYFQNEAQLEKSRLLSDRFSAERPKGSFSTLEIQRTEQGDSAMYLCASSLRQGGRIGYEQYFGPGTRLTVT.